These T cell receptor beta chains were read from a single sample in a study of spatial heterogeneity in lung cancer. Via MiXCR, TCRdb re-called the 5' RACE reads, giving one row per CDR3 protein. The table includes roughly 39,000 distinct CDR3 sequences, 6.8% detected once. This sample comprised PBMCs, obtained at surgery. The origin of the receptors is a female donor with early-stage non-small cell lung cancer. CDR3s include the opening cysteine and the closing phenylalanine or tryptophan. A D gene is named only where the DNA matches it firmly. Size is stated for part of the rows, as once, few or many counts, or as a class when the clone is expanded.

many | TRBJ1-3 | TRBV6-2/TRBV6-3 | - | CASSYSTGSDTIYF | TGTGCCAGCAGTTACTCCACCGGTTCGGACACCATATATTTT
many | TRBJ2-1 | TRBV25-1 | TRBD2 | CASSAPGGVTEQFF | TGTGCCAGCAGTGCTCCTGGGGGGGTCACCGAGCAGTTCTTC
- | TRBJ2-3 | TRBV6-2/TRBV6-3 | TRBD2 | CASSRLAGNTDTQYF | TGTGCCAGCAGTCGACTAGCGGGAAACACAGATACGCAGTATTTT
many | TRBJ2-3 | TRBV7-2 | TRBD2 | CASIPGLAADTQYF | TGTGCCAGCATCCCGGGACTAGCGGCAGATACGCAGTATTTT
- | TRBJ1-5 | TRBV4-3 | - | CASSQGPAGVQPQHF | TGCGCCAGCAGCCAAGGACCGGCAGGGGTGCAGCCCCAGCATTTT
- | TRBJ2-6 | TRBV27 | - | CASSSAGANVLTF | TGTGCCAGCAGTTCGGCTGGGGCCAACGTCCTGACTTTC
many | TRBJ2-5 | TRBV7-9 | - | CASSLGVGGQETQYF | TGTGCCAGCAGCTTAGGAGTTGGGGGGCAAGAGACCCAGTACTTC
many | TRBJ1-2 | TRBV20-1 | - | CSARDPTSVHPNYGYTF | TGCAGTGCTAGAGATCCGACCTCAGTACATCCTAACTATGGCTACACCTTC
many | TRBJ1-2 | TRBV12-3/TRBV12-4 | TRBD1 | CASSGQGNGYTF | TGTGCCAGCAGTGGACAGGGGAATGGCTACACCTTC
many | TRBJ2-3 | TRBV5-1 | TRBD1 | CASSLTGGMHSTDTQYF | TGCGCCAGCAGCTTGACAGGGGGGATGCATAGCACAGATACGCAGTATTTT
many | TRBJ1-4 | TRBV20-1 | - | CSASATSTEKLFF | TGCAGTGCTAGTGCTACCTCAACGGAAAAACTGTTTTTT
- | TRBJ1-6 | TRBV6-6 | - | CASDKGASPLHF | TGTGCCAGCGACAAAGGGGCTTCACCCCTCCACTTT
many | TRBJ1-1 | TRBV7-9 | TRBD1 | CASSRWDRNTEAFF | TGTGCCAGCAGCCGGTGGGACAGGAACACTGAAGCTTTCTTT
many | TRBJ2-7 | TRBV12-2 | - | CASRLGEGQNYEQYF | TGTGCAAGTCGCTTAGGAGAGGGACAGAACTACGAGCAGTACTTC
few | TRBJ1-2 | TRBV18 | - | CASSPRDEMRPARGYGYTF | TGTGCCAGCTCACCACGGGACGAGATGCGGCCTGCGCGTGGCTATGGCTACACCTTC
many | TRBJ2-4 | TRBV11-2 | - | CASSQLAARAKNIQYF | TGTGCCAGCAGCCAACTAGCAGCGCGGGCCAAAAACATTCAGTACTTC
many | TRBJ2-5 | TRBV9 | TRBD2 | CASSVSGRQETQYF | TGTGCCAGCAGCGTTAGCGGGAGGCAAGAGACCCAGTACTTC
few | TRBJ2-5 | TRBV5-1 | - | CASSLIQIQETQYF | TGCGCCAGCAGCTTAATTCAGATCCAAGAGACCCAGTACTTC
- | TRBJ2-3 | TRBV7-2 | - | CASSLKGPGDTQYF | TGTGCCAGCAGCTTAAAGGGGCCGGGAGATACGCAGTATTTT
many | TRBJ2-1 | TRBV27 | - | CASSRKGYNEQFF | TGTGCCAGCAGCAGAAAGGGGTACAATGAGCAGTTCTTC
many | TRBJ1-5 | TRBV6-2/TRBV6-3 | - | CASRADGHQPQHF | TGTGCCAGCAGGGCGGACGGACATCAGCCCCAGCATTTT
many | TRBJ1-4 | TRBV9 | - | CASSVGGSATNEKLFF | TGTGCCAGCAGCGTAGGGGGTAGTGCGACTAATGAAAAACTGTTTTTT
many | TRBJ2-3 | TRBV2 | - | CASRNPVAANTQYF | TGTGCCAGCAGGAACCCCGTCGCCGCGAATACGCAGTATTTT
many | TRBJ1-4 | TRBV7-2 | - | CASSQDGNEKLFF | TGTGCCAGCAGCCAGGACGGGAATGAAAAACTGTTTTTT
many | TRBJ2-3 | TRBV20-1 | TRBD2 | CSAASGGATDTQYF | TGCAGTGCTGCTAGCGGGGGGGCCACAGATACGCAGTATTTT
many | TRBJ2-7 | TRBV15 | TRBD1 | CATRYLPQGSYEQYF | TGTGCCACCAGATACCTTCCACAGGGGTCCTACGAGCAGTACTTC
many | TRBJ2-7 | TRBV10-3 | TRBD2 | CAIRGLAGGSEQYF | TGTGCCATCAGAGGACTAGCGGGGGGAAGCGAGCAGTACTTC
many | TRBJ2-7 | TRBV27 | - | CASRVRSESSYEQYF | TGTGCCAGTCGGGTACGGTCCGAGAGCTCCTACGAGCAGTACTTC
many | TRBJ2-1 | TRBV2 | - | CASRAVLDEQFF | TGTGCCAGCAGGGCGGTCCTCGATGAGCAGTTCTTC
many | TRBJ1-4 | TRBV18 | - | CASSPSDNEKLFF | TGTGCCAGCTCACCCTCGGATAATGAAAAACTGTTTTTT
many | TRBJ2-1 | TRBV4-1 | TRBD1 | CASSPGGQGASEQFF | TGCGCCAGCAGCCCAGGGGGACAGGGGGCTAGTGAGCAGTTCTTC
many | TRBJ2-2 | TRBV20-1 | - | CSARYPGGIGELFF | TGCAGTGCCAGATACCCGGGGGGCATCGGGGAGCTGTTTTTT
many | TRBJ2-7 | TRBV27 | - | CASSLTWAHLYEQYF | TGTGCCAGCAGTTTAACCTGGGCCCACCTCTACGAGCAGTACTTC
many | TRBJ2-3 | TRBV7-3 | - | CASRINPYTDTQYF | TGTGCCAGCAGAATTAACCCCTACACAGATACGCAGTATTTT
many | TRBJ1-4 | TRBV2 | - | CASSETSTNEKLFF | TGTGCCAGCAGTGAAACTTCAACTAATGAAAAACTGTTTTTT
few | TRBJ1-1 | TRBV5-1 | TRBD1 | CASSPSGTGVEAFF | TGCGCCAGCAGCCCGAGTGGGACAGGGGTAGAAGCTTTCTTT
few | TRBJ2-2 | TRBV5-4 | - | CASSYDTGELFF | TGTGCCAGCAGCTATGACACCGGGGAGCTGTTTTTT
many | TRBJ1-2 | TRBV12-3/TRBV12-4 | - | CASSLGTPYGYTF | TGTGCCAGCAGTTTAGGGACACCCTATGGCTACACCTTC
few | TRBJ2-3 | TRBV20-1 | TRBD2 | CSARDWGLAGGTDTQYF | TGCAGTGCTAGAGATTGGGGACTAGCGGGGGGCACAGATACGCAGTATTTT
many | TRBJ1-2 | TRBV7-2 | - | CASSLVGGGNYGYTF | TGTGCCAGCAGCTTAGTTGGGGGCGGTAACTATGGCTACACCTTC